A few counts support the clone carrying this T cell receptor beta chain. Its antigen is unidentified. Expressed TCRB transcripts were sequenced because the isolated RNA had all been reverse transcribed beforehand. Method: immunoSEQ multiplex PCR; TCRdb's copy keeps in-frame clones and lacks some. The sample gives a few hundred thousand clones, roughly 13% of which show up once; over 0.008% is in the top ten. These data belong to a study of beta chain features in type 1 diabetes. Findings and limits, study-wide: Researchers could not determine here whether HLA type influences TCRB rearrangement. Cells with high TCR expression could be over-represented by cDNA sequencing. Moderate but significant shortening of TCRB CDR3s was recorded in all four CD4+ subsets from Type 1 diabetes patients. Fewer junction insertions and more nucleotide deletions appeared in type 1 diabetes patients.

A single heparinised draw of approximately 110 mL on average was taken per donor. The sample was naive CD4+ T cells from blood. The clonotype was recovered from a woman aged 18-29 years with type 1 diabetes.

The CDR3 loop reads CASSHPPGRDKGELFF. The DNA for the CDR3 is TGCGCCAGCAGCCACCCCCCCGGGCGGGATAAGGGGGAGCTGTTTTTT. V usage is TRBV4-1 and J usage is TRBJ2-2, with D possibly matching TRBD2 (6 bases). The V gene's germline CDR1 is MGHRA and CDR2 YSYEKL. The CDR3 spans 16 residues. The V end lost 3 bases, the J end lost 8 bases, and 19 bases lay between the germline ends.